The clone carrying this T cell receptor (beta chain) was picked up a small number of times. Its specificity is not known. The data belong to a study of metastatic and nonmetastatic thyroid tumors. Across the whole study: The comparison covered peripheral blood and tumor or nodule tissue in malignant and benign thyroid patients.

Among the patients, none had received any treatment before thyroid surgery. CDR3 length: 15 amino acids. CDR1 and CDR2 from the germline V gene are MDHEN and SYDVKM. Trimming removed 6 bases at V and 6 bases at J, with 20 bases between. General study findings and limits: Malignant thyroid tumors reportedly had TCR beta diversity that was significantly higher than in benign nodules, in blood and tumor.

Source study methods: A distant-metastasis classifier for papillary thyroid cancer was built using CDR3 differences across clinicopathological groups. TCRdb re-called the PCR reads through MiXCR. Here the V and J calls rest on TCRdb's processing, not on the authors' analysis. This sample yields under 50,000 clones, of which around 30% are seen a single time; approximately 10% belongs to the top ten. The J gene is TRBJ1-1, the V gene TRBV28; D is perhaps TRBD1 (5 bases). The receptor was derived from a male donor with papillary thyroid cancer or a benign thyroid nodule (not recorded which). Some clones in this sample may be carry-over from other donors' samples. Sequenced: blood. CDR3 sequence reads: CASSPRVGEDSEAFF. In nucleotides, the CDR3 is TGTGCCAGCAGCCCAAGGGTAGGGGAGGACTCTGAAGCTTTCTTT.